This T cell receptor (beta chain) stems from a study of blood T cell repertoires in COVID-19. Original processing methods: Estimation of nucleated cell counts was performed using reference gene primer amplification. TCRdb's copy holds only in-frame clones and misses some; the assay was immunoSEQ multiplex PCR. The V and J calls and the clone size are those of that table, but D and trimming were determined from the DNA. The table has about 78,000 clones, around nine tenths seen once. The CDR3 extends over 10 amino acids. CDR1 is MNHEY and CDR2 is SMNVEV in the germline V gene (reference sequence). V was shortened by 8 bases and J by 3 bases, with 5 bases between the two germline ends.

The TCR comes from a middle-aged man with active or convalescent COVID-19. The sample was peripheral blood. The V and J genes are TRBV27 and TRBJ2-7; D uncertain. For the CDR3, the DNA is TGTGCCAGCGGCCACTACGAGCAGTACTTC. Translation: CASGHYEQYF.